This T cell receptor (beta chain) was sequenced during a study of blood T cell repertoires in COVID-19. In the study overall: Spain, Italy and the United States supplied samples that represented acute and convalescent COVID-19.

Trimming took 8 bases from V and 7 from J, leaving 15 bases between them. Germline values: CDR1 LNHDA, CDR2 SQIVND (reference sequence). The CDR3 runs 12 residues. Seattle cases were enrolled at active infection and followed longitudinally. Source study methods: Scientists estimated how many nucleated cells there were by amplifying reference gene primers. TCRdb's table, derived via immunoSEQ multiplex PCR, lists solely in-frame clones and lacks some. V and J calls plus clone size are reproduced from that table; the DNA served to infer D and trimming. The data contain roughly 250,000 clones, about 86% of them singletons.

The chain uses TRBV19 and TRBJ2-7; a possible D gene is TRBD2 (6 bases). The receptor's source is a person between 70 and 80 years old with COVID-19, enrolled during active disease. Sequencing used peripheral blood. The CDR3 loop is CASAGLAREQYF. In DNA form, the CDR3 reads TGTGCCAGTGCGGGACTCGCGAGGGAGCAGTACTTC.